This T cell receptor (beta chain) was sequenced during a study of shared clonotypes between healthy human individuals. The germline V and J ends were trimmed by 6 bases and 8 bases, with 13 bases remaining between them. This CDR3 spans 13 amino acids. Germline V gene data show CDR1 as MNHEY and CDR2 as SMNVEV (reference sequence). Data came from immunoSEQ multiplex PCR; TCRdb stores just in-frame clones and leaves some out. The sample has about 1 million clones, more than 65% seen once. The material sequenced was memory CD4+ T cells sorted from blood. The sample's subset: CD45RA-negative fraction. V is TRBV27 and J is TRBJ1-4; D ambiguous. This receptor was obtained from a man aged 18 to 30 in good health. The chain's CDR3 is CASSKTDVEKLFF. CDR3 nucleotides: TGTGCCAGCAGCAAGACTGACGTGGAAAAACTGTTTTTT. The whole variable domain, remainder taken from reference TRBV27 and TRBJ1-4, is EAQVTQNPRYLITVTGKKLTVTCSQNMNHEYMSWYRQDPGLGLRQIYYSMNVEVTDKGDVPEGYKVSRKEKRNFPLILESPSPNQTSLYFCASSKTDVEKLFFGSGTQLSVL.